This T cell receptor beta chain was sequenced during a study of T cells in Graves' hyperthyroidism and ophthalmopathy. Overall study: Peripheral blood was taken when the disease was first diagnosed, before any treatment began.

Stable Graves' hyperthyroidism denoted no ophthalmopathy progression over 18 months. For this clonotype: As yet, its antigen is unknown.

TCR beta CDR3 regions were amplified from RNA transcripts. A first-round RT-PCR of the TCR CDR3 used the HTBI primer set. Each CDR3 protein gets one entry after TCRdb re-called the multiplex PCR reads with MiXCR. The sample has 750,000 to 900,000 distinct CDR3 sequences, roughly 37% seen once; the top ten hold 7.5% to 9.5%. With 0 bases removed from V and 6 bases from J, the gap between germline ends came to 12 bases. This CDR3 comprises 14 residues. Germline loops: CDR1 SGDLS, CDR2 YYNGEE. Notes on the study in general: Model predictions of ophthalmopathy came a median around 6.5 months before onset.

The genes are TRBV9 and TRBJ1-1; D perhaps matches TRBD1 (5 bases). This TCR derives from a man younger than 35 with Graves' hyperthyroidism. The sample taken for sequencing was blood. The CDR3 is CASSVAGGAAEAFF. In DNA, the CDR3 is TGTGCCAGCAGCGTAGCGGGGGGTGCGGCTGAAGCTTTCTTT.